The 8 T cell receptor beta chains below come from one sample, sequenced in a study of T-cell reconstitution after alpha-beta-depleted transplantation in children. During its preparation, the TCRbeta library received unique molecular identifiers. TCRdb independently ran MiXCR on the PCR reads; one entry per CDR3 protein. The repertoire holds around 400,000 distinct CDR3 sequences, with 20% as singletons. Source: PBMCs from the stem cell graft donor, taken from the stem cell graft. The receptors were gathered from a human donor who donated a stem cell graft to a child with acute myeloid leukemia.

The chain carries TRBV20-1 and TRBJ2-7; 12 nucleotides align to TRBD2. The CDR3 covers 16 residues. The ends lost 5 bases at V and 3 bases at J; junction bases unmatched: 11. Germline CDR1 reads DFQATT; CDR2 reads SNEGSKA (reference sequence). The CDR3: CSAHHLSTSGSYEQYF. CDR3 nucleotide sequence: TGCAGTGCTCACCATTTATCGACTAGCGGGAGCTACGAGCAGTACTTC.

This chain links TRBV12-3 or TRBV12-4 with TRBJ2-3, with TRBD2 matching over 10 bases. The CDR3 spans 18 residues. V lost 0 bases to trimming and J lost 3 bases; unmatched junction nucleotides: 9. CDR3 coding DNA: TGTGCCAGCAGTTTAGCGCTAAATCCTAGCGGGAGAACAGATACGCAGTATTTT. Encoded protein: CASSLALNPSGRTDTQYF.

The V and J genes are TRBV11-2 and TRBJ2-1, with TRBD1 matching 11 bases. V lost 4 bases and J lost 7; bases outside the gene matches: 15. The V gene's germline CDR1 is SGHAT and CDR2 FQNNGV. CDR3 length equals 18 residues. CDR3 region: CASSSPGQGVFGGNEQFF. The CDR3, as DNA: TGTGCCAGCAGCTCCCCGGGACAGGGGGTGTTTGGGGGGAATGAGCAGTTCTTC.

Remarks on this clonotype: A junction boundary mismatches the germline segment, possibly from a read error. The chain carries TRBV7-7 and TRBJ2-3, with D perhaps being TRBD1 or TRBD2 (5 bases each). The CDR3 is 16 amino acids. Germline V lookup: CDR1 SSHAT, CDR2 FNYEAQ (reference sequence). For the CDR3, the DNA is TGTGCTAGCAGCCAACAGCCGGGACCCTCGTTAGATACGCAGTATTTT. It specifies CASSQQPGPSLDTQYF.

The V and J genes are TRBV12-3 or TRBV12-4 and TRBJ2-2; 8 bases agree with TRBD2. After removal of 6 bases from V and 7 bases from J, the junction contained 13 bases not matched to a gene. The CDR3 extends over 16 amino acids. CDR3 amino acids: CASRDSGLELIGELFF. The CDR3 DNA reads TGTGCCAGCAGAGACTCGGGACTAGAGTTGATCGGGGAGCTGTTTTTT.

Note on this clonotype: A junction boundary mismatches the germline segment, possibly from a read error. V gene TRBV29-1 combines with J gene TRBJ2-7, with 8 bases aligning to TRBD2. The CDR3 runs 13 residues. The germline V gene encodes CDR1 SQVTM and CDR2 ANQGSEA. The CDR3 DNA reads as TGCAGCTACACCGGGACTAGATTTCCCGAGCAGTGCTTC. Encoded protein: CSYTGTRFPEQCF.

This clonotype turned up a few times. Here the CDR3 DNA reads TGTGCCAGCAGTCCAAGGACAGGGGTAAAACTGTTTTTT. This gives the protein CASSPRTGVKLFF. The chain employs TRBV28 and TRBJ1-4; 9 bases are a match to TRBD1. There are 13 residues in the CDR3. Germline values: CDR1 MDHEN, CDR2 SYDVKM. V gave up 5 bases and J gave up 10 bases; unmatched junction bases: 5.

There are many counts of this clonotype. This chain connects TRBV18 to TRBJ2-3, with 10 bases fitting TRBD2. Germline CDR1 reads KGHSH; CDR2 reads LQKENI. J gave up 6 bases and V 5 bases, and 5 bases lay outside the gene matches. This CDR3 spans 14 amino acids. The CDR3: CASSTRLAGDTQYF. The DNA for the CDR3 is TGTGCCAGCTCAACTCGACTAGCGGGTGATACGCAGTATTTT.